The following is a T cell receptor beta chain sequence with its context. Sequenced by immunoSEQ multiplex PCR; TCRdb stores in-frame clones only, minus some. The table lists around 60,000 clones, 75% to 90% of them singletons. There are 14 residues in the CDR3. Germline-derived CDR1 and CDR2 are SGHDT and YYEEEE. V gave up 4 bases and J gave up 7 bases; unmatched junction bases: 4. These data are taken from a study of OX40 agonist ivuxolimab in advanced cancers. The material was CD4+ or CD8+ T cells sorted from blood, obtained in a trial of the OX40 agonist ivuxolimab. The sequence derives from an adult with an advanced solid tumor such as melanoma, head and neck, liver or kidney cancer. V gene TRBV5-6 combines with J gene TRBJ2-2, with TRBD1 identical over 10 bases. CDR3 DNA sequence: TGTGCCAGCAGCCTTAGGGACAGGGGCGGGGAGCTGTTTTTT. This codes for CASSLRDRGGELFF.